This TCR beta chain is drawn from a study of blood T cell repertoires in COVID-19. Regarding this clone: Additional DNA sequences in this sample encode the identical CDR3.

Measured with immunoSEQ multiplex PCR; TCRdb has only the in-frame clones, and not every one. Among some 200,000 clones listed, about four fifths were seen once. Clinical history reported by participants formed the basis on which cohorts were assigned. Recovered status applied to Cohort 3 donors who had two consecutive negative PCRs. It also applied to those with clearance or with symptom resolution. Trimming left V 3 bases short and J 0 bases short, with 6 bases between. The CDR3 has 13 amino acids. CDR1 is SGHNT and CDR2 is YYREEE in the germline V gene (reference sequence). Material for sequencing was PBMCs or T cells enriched from blood (not recorded which). The chain recombines TRBV5-4 with TRBJ1-1; D unclear. The TCR originated in a man in his forties or fifties who had recovered from COVID-19. The CDR3 DNA reads TGTGCCAGCAGCTCCGGTATGAACACTGAAGCTTTCTTT. Encoded protein: CASSSGMNTEAFF.